The clone carrying this T cell receptor (beta chain) was seen ten or more times. This sample is drawn from a study of Graves' ophthalmopathy and Graves' hyperthyroidism. About the study: Prior to any treatment, peripheral blood was collected at the time of initial diagnosis.

For repertoire sequencing, the TCR beta CDR3 regions were amplified from RNA transcripts. The first-round RT-PCR employed HTBI primers together with the Qiagen OneStep RT-PCR kit. A multiplex PCR was then performed as the second round. TCRdb fed the multiplex PCR reads into MiXCR, producing one record per CDR3 protein. In the table there are some 520,000 distinct CDR3 sequences, 13% to 15% of which are singletons. This CDR3 contains 13 residues. Germline CDR1 is MDHEN and CDR2 is SYDVKM. Trimming removed 3 bases at V and 5 bases at J, with 10 bases between. The sequence was collected from a woman aged 30 to 39 with Graves' ophthalmopathy. The material sequenced was blood. J is TRBJ2-5 and V is TRBV28, with D possibly called TRBD1 or TRBD2 (5 bases each). The DNA for the CDR3 is TGTGCCAGCAGTTTTGGGGGTTCTGAGACCCAGTACTTC. The encoded protein is CASSFGGSETQYF.